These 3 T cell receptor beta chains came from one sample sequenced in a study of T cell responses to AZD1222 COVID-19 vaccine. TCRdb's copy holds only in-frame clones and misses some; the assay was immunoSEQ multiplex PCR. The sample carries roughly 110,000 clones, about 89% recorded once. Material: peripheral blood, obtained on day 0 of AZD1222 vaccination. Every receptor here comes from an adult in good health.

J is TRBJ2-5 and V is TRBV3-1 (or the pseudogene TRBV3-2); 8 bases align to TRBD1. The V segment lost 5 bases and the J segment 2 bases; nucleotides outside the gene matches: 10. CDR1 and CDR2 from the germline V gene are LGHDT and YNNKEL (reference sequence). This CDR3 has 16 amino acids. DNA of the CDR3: TGTGCCAGCAGCGCGGGACAGGCGGTAATACAAGAGACCCAGTACTTC. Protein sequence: CASSAGQAVIQETQYF.

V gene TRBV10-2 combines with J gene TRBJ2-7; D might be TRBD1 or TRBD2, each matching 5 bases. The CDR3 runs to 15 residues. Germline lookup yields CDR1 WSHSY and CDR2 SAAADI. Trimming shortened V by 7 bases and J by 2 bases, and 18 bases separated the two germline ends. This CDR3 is CASTHRGETAYEQYF. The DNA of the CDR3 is TGCGCCAGCACCCACCGGGGCGAGACTGCCTACGAGCAGTACTTC.

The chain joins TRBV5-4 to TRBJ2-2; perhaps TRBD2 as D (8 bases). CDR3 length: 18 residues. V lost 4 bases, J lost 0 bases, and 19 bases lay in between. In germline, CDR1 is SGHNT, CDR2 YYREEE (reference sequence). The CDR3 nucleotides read TGTGCCAGCAGCCCCCGGGGGGGGACAGCCGCGAACACCGGGGAGCTGTTTTTT. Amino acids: CASSPRGGTAANTGELFF. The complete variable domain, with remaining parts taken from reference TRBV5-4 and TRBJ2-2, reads ETGVTQSPTHLIKTRGQQVTLRCSSQSGHNTVSWYQQALGQGPQFIFQYYREEENGRGNFPPRFSGLQFPNYSSELNVNALELDDSALYLCASSPRGGTAANTGELFFGEGSRLTVL.